This T cell receptor beta chain was identified during a study of spatial heterogeneity in lung cancer. Looked up from germline, CDR1 is MNHNS and CDR2 is SASEGT. The CDR3 is made up of 17 amino acids. V was trimmed by 3 bases and J by 2 bases, leaving 18 bases between them. Regarding time point: blood at routine non-recurrence follow-up after resection. Study-level results: Relative to follow-up, resection was when ubiquitous expanded tumor TCRs appeared more in blood.

TCRdb ran MiXCR on the 5' RACE reads and lists one entry per CDR3 protein. Of 17,000 or so distinct CDR3 sequences listed, about a tenth are singletons. Points on this clonotype: The antigen remains unidentified.

The genes are TRBV6-1 and TRBJ2-3; weak D call: TRBD2 (6 bases). The source was PBMCs, collected at follow-up. This clonotype was sampled from a female donor with early-stage non-small cell lung cancer. The CDR3: CASSDLLARRITDTQYF. The CDR3 nucleotides read TGTGCCAGCAGTGATCTTCTAGCGAGGAGAATCACAGATACGCAGTATTTT.